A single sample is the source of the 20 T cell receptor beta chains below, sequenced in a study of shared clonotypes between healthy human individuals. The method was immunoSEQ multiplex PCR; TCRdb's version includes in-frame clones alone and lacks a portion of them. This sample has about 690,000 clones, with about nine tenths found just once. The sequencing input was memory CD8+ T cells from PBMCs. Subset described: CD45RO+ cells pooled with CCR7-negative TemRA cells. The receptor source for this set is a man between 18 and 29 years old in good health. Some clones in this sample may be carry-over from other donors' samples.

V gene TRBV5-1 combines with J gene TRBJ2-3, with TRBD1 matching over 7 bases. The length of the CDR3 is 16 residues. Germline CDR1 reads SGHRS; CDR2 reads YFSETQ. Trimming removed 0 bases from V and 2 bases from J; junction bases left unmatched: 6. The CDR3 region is CASSLARDSPTDTQYF. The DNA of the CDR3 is TGCGCCAGCAGCTTGGCCAGGGACAGCCCCACAGATACGCAGTATTTT.

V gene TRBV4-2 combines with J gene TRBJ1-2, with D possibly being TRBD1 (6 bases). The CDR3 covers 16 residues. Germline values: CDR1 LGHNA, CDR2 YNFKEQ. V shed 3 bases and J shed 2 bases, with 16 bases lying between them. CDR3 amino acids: CASSHAGQEKNYGYTF. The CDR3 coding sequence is TGTGCCAGCAGCCACGCGGGACAAGAAAAAAACTATGGCTACACCTTC.

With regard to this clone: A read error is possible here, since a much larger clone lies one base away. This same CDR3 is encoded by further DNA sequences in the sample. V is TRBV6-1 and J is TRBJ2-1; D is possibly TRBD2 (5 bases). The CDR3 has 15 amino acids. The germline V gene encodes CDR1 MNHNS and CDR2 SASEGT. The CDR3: CASSELGLALDEQFF. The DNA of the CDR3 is TGTGCCAGCAGTGAATTGGGCCTAGCTTTGGATGAGCAATTCTTC.

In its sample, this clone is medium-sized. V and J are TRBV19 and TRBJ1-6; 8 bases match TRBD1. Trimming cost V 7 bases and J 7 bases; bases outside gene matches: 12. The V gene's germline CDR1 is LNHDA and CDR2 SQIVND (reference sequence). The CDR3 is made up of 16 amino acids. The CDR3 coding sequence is TGTGCCAGTACCCTCCTCAGGGGGCTTGGGAATTCACCCCTCCACTTT. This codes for CASTLLRGLGNSPLHF.

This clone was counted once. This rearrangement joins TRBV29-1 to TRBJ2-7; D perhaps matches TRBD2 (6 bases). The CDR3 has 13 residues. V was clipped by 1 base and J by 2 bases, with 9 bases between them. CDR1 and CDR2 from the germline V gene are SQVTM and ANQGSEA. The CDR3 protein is CSVEGGTPYEQYF. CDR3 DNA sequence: TGCAGCGTTGAAGGCGGGACCCCCTACGAGCAGTACTTC.

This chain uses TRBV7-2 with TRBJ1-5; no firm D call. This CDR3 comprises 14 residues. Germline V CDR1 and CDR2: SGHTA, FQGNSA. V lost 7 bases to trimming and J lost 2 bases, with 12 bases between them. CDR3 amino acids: CASNDPWGNQPQHF. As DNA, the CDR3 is TGTGCCAGCAATGATCCTTGGGGCAATCAGCCCCAGCATTTT.

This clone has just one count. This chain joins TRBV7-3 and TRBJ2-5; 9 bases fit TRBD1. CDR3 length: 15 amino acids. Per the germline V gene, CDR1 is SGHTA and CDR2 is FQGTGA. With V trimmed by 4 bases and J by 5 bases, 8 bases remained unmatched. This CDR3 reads CASSSGDRAWETQYF. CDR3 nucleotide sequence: TGTGCCAGCAGCTCCGGGGACAGGGCGTGGGAGACCCAGTACTTC.

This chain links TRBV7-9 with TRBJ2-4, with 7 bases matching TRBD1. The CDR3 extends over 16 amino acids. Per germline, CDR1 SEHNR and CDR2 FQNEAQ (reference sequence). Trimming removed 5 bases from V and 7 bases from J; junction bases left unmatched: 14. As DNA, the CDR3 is TGTGCCAGCAGCCTACGACAGGGTACTAATGAGAACATTCAGTACTTC. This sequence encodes CASSLRQGTNENIQYF.

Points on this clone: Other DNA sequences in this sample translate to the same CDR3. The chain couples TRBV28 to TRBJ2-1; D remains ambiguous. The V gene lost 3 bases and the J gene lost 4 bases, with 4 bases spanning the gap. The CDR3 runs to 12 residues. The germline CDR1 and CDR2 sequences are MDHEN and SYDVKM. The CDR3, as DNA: TGTGCCAGCAGTTTGGATTACAATGAGCAGTTCTTC. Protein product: CASSLDYNEQFF.

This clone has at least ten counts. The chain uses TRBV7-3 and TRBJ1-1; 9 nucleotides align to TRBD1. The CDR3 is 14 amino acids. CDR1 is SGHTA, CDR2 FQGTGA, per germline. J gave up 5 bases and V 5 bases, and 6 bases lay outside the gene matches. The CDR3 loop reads CASSRAGTGTEAFF. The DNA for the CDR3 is TGTGCCAGCAGCCGGGCCGGGACAGGGACTGAAGCTTTCTTT.

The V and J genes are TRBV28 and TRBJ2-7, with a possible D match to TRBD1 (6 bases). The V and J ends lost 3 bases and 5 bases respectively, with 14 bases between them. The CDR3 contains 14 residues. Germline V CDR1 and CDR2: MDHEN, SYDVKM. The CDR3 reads CASSFPGQMHEQYF. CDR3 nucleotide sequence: TGTGCCAGCAGTTTTCCGGGACAAATGCACGAGCAGTACTTC.

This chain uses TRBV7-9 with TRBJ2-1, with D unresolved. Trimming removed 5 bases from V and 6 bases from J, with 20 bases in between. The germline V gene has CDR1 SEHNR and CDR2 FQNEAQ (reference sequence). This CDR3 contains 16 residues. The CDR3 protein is CASSGEDGVGFNEQFF. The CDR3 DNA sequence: TGTGCCAGCAGCGGCGAGGACGGCGTGGGTTTCAATGAGCAGTTCTTC.

CDR3 nucleotide sequence: TGTGCCAGCTCACCACCGAAACTAGCGGGAGCGAGCTCCTACAATGAGCAGTTCTTC. The encoded protein is CASSPPKLAGASSYNEQFF. The J gene is TRBJ2-1, the V gene TRBV18, with TRBD2 matching over 11 bases. V dropped 0 bases and J dropped 0; count of bases not matched to a gene: 7. CDR1 and CDR2 from the germline V gene are KGHSH and LQKENI. This CDR3 is built from 19 residues.

CDR3 DNA: TGTGCCAGCAGCTCCGGGACAGGTCCCTACAATGAGCAGTTCTTC. As protein: CASSSGTGPYNEQFF. This rearrangement joins TRBV5-6 to TRBJ2-1, with 8 bases aligning to TRBD1. Germline assignment: CDR1 SGHDT and CDR2 YYEEEE. With 3 bases clipped from V and 2 bases from J, the junction kept 4 bases outside the gene matches. This CDR3 contains 15 residues.

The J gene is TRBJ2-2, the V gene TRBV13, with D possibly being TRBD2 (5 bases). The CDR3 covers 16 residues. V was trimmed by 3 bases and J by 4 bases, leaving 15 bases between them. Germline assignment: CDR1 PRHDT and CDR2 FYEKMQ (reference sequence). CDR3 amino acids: CASSFPPGSSTGELFF. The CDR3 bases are TGTGCCAGCAGCTTCCCTCCGGGGAGCAGCACCGGGGAGCTGTTTTTT.

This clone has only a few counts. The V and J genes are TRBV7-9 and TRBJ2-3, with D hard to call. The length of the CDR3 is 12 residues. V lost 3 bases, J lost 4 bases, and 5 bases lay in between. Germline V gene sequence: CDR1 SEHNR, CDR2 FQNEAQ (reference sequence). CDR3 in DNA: TGTGCCAGCAGCTTCCCGGCAGATACGCAGTATTTT. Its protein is CASSFPADTQYF.

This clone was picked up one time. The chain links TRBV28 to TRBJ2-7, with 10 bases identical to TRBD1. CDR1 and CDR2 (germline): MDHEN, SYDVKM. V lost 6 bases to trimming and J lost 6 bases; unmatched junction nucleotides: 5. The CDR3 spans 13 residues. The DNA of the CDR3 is TGTGCCAGCAGCCGGACAGGGGGTTCCGAGCAGTACTTC. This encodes CASSRTGGSEQYF.

The CDR3 nucleotides are TGTGCCAGCAGCTTAGTATTGGGGGAGGCCTACGAGCAGTACTTC. Its protein product is CASSLVLGEAYEQYF. The chain combines TRBV7-2 with TRBJ2-7; maybe TRBD2 (6 bases). Germline CDR1 SGHTA, CDR2 FQGNSA. The CDR3 totals 15 residues. V lost 1 base to trimming and J lost 2 bases, with 12 bases between them.

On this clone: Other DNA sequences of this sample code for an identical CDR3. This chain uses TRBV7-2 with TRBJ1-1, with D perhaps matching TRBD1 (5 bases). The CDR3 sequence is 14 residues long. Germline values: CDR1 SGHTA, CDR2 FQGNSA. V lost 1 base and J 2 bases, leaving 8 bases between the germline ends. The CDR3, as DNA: TGTGCCAGCAGCTTAGGTGGGGGAAACACTGAAGCTTTCTTT. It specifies CASSLGGGNTEAFF.

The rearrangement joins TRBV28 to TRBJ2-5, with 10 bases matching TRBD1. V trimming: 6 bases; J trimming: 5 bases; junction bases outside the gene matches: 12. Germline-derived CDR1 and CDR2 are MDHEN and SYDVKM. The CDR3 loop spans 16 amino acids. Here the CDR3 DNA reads TGTGCCAGCAGCTTACAGACAGGGGGCGCGGGGGAGACCCAGTACTTC. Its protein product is CASSLQTGGAGETQYF.